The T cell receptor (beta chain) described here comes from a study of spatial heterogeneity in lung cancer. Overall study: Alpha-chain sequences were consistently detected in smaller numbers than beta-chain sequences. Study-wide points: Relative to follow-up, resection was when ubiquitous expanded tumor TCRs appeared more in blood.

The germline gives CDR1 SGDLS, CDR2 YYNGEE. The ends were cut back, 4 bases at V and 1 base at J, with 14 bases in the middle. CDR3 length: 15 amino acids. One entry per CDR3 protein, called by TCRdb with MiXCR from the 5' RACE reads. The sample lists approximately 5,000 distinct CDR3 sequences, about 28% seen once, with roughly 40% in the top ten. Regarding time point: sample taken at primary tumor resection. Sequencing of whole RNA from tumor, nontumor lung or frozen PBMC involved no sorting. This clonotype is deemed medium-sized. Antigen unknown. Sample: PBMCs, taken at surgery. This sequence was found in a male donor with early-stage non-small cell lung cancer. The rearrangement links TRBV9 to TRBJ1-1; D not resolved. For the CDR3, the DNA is TGTGCCAGCAGCCCGAGAGGGAATGGGAACACTGAAGCTTTCTTT. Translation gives CASSPRGNGNTEAFF.